This TCR beta chain was sequenced in a study of blood T cell repertoires in COVID-19. Study context: Samples of COVID-19 (acute and convalescent) were obtained from the United States, Italy and Spain. The analysed material was cDNA or gDNA that came from T cells, B-cell-depleted T cells, or PBMCs.

In Seattle, patients joined the study during active infection and were tracked longitudinally. Trimming stripped 2 bases from V and 7 bases from J, with 11 bases between. CDR3 size: 14 residues. From germline, CDR1 is SEHNR and CDR2 FQNEAQ (reference sequence). Repertoires were generated with immunoSEQ multiplex PCR, while TCRdb's copy carries only in-frame clones and drops some. Here the sample spans 250,000 to 350,000 clones, 80% to 90% being singletons. This chain links TRBV7-9 with TRBJ1-4, with TRBD1 as a possible D gene (6 bases). Sequences were obtained from peripheral blood. The TCR was taken from a woman between 45 and 65 years old with COVID-19, enrolled during active disease. CDR3 sequence: CASSLTQGGEKLFF. The CDR3 DNA follows: TGTGCCAGCAGCTTAACACAGGGTGGTGAAAAACTGTTTTTT. Looking up the rest from reference TRBV7-9 and TRBJ1-4 gives the full variable domain: DTGVSQNPRHKITKRGQNVTFRCDPISEHNRLYWYRQTLGQGPEFLTYFQNEAQLEKSRLLSDRFSAERPKGSFSTLEIQRTEQGDSAMYLCASSLTQGGEKLFFGSGTQLSVL.